This T cell receptor beta chain was captured in a study of T cells in pancreatic ductal adenocarcinoma (dated by TCRdb to 2015 to 2018). As for the study more broadly: The work assessed suppressive cells as well as CD8+ T cells infiltrating resected pancreatic ductal adenocarcinoma, measuring their numbers, locations, and properties, in order to shed light on the adaptive T-cell response that occurs naturally.

Trimmed from V: 4 bases; trimmed from J: 6 bases; junction bases lacking a gene match: 13. From the germline V gene, CDR1 is SGHRS and CDR2 is YFSETQ. The CDR3 goes from the cysteine to the phenylalanine over 16 residues. This entry keeps only the CDR3 DNA: 48 bases, framed from base 1. What the work shows at the level of the full study, not this receptor alone: T-cell clonality did not differ significantly between tumor and blood, with mean clonality approximately 0.11 in tumors and around 0.071 in blood. Since most people with pancreatic cancer show up with disease that cannot be operated on, the resected cohort was biased toward the minority who had early-stage disease. Because tumors are enriched in CD45RO+ effector T cells rather than naive T cells, which biases toward lower diversity, comparisons of clonality between tumor and blood may be biased. Blood samples had more total productive templates and 6.5 to 8-fold more unique clonotypes than tumor samples.

The pancreatic ductal adenocarcinoma patients who were selected had gone through surgery without receiving any neoadjuvant therapy. Peripheral blood was collected in heparin tubes, from which PBMCs were isolated by histopaque density gradient and cryopreserved in approximately 10% DMSO. The DNeasy Blood and Tissue Kit, with Proteinase K and RNase treatment, was used to extract genomic DNA from 6 or 7 PBMC specimens and roughly 10 flash-frozen tumor specimens. About this clone itself: Its antigen has not been determined. Base qualities are not at hand, and no much larger clone is one base apart.

The immunoSEQ hsTCRB kit was used to amplify TCR beta CDR3 regions from genomic DNA. An Illumina HiSeq system was used to carry out high-throughput TRB CDR3 sequencing. Per the source publication's procedure: The immunoSEQ software was used to analyze sequencing reads, and nonproductive sequences containing premature stops or frame-shifts were removed. Repertoire clonality was computed as one minus Shannon entropy normalized by log2 of the number of unique productive sequences. Not all clones reach the TCRdb copy of this immuneACCESS table, which keeps in-frame sequences only. Checked studies attribute under half of the gap to unresolved V genes and leave the rest unexplained. V, J and clone size reflect that table, while D and trimming were determined from the DNA. This sample comprises roughly 9,500 clones, roughly nine tenths of them detected only once. Clones ranked in the top ten supply about 3% of the sample.

The chain couples TRBV5-1 to TRBJ1-1; TRBD1 aligns with 9 central bases. This receptor was obtained from a human donor with pancreatic ductal adenocarcinoma. Sequenced input: PBMCs. Here the CDR3 is given as CASSHGTGPRGAEAFF. In nucleotide form, the sequence is TGCGCCAGCAGCCACGGGACAGGGCCTCGAGGCGCTGAAGCTTTCTTT.